The 26 T cell receptor beta chains given below trace back to one sample, sequenced in a study of cytomegalovirus exposure and HLA in healthy donors. PCR used 60 Vbeta primers and 13 Jbeta primers. Produced via immunoSEQ multiplex PCR; TCRdb's table is partial and in-frame only. The sample records about 200,000 clones, approximately 83% being singletons. Input material: PBMCs. The receptors originated from a girl aged 10 to 17 in good health and CMV-seronegative.

The chain uses TRBV28 and TRBJ2-6; D gene unclear. Germline loops: CDR1 MDHEN, CDR2 SYDVKM. The CDR3 consists of 15 residues. The V end was cut by 3 bases, the J end by 1 base, with 7 bases between. The CDR3 loop is CASSFQWSGANVLTF. In DNA, the CDR3 is TGTGCCAGCAGTTTTCAGTGGTCTGGGGCCAACGTCCTGACTTTC. The variable domain in full, completed from reference TRBV28 and TRBJ2-6, reads DVKVTQSSRYLVKRTGEKVFLECVQDMDHENMFWYRQDPGLGLRLIYFSYDVKMKEKGDIPEGYSVSREKKERFSLILESASTNQTSMYLCASSFQWSGANVLTFGAGSRLTVL.

This clone has a single count. The chain joins TRBV7-9 to TRBJ1-5; 9 positions agree with TRBD1. Germline assignment: CDR1 SEHNR and CDR2 FQNEAQ (reference sequence). V was pared by 5 bases and J by 7 bases, with 12 bases of the junction left unmatched. The CDR3 is 16 residues long. CDR3 amino acids: CASSMGGQGTGQPQHF. The CDR3 region has the DNA TGTGCCAGCAGCATGGGGGGACAGGGCACCGGGCAGCCCCAGCATTTT. Full variable domain (remainder filled in from reference TRBV7-9 and TRBJ1-5): DTGVSQNPRHKITKRGQNVTFRCDPISEHNRLYWYRQTLGQGPEFLTYFQNEAQLEKSRLLSDRFSAERPKGSFSTLEIQRTEQGDSAMYLCASSMGGQGTGQPQHFGDGTRLSIL.

The chain combines TRBV18 with TRBJ1-5; 8 nucleotides match TRBD1. The length of the CDR3 is 17 residues. The germline CDR1 and CDR2 sequences are KGHSH and LQKENI. The ends lost 0 bases at V and 2 bases at J; junction bases unmatched: 6. Written as DNA, the CDR3 is TGTGCCAGCTCACCACCAAGGACAGGGCTCGGCAATCAGCCCCAGCATTTT. It codes for CASSPPRTGLGNQPQHF.

The rearrangement joins TRBV7-3 to TRBJ1-1; no definite D call. The CDR3 has 13 amino acids. V lost 1 base and J 5 bases, leaving 8 bases between the germline ends. The germline V gene has CDR1 SGHTA and CDR2 FQGTGA. DNA of the CDR3: TGTGCCAGCAGCTTAAGCCAGGTTACTGAAGCTTTCTTT. This sequence encodes CASSLSQVTEAFF.

In this sample, this clone turned up many times. The chain links TRBV19 to TRBJ1-5; D remains unclear. In germline, CDR1 is LNHDA, CDR2 SQIVND (reference sequence). CDR3 size: 14 residues. The germline V and J ends were trimmed by 4 bases and 0 bases, with 7 bases remaining between them. The CDR3: CASSRAYSNQPQHF. The CDR3 DNA sequence: TGTGCCAGTAGTAGGGCCTATAGCAATCAGCCCCAGCATTTT.

This chain connects TRBV28 to TRBJ1-2, with D tentatively TRBD1 (6 bases). There are 17 residues in the CDR3. The V end lost 4 bases, the J end lost 7 bases, and 25 bases lay between the germline ends. Looked up from germline, CDR1 is MDHEN and CDR2 is SYDVKM. This CDR3 reads CASSSRPGQQLASGYTF. CDR3 sequence (DNA): TGTGCCAGCAGTTCTCGTCCGGGACAACAATTAGCGAGTGGCTACACCTTC.

This sequence joins TRBV9 and TRBJ2-1; D is unresolved. CDR1 is SGDLS and CDR2 is YYNGEE in the germline V gene. Trimming pared 0 bases from V and 5 bases from J, leaving 9 bases between. The CDR3 runs to 14 residues. The CDR3 loop is CASSVAILNNEQFF. The CDR3 DNA reads as TGTGCCAGCAGCGTAGCTATTCTAAACAATGAGCAGTTCTTC.

This clone came up a few times. This rearrangement joins TRBV5-1 to TRBJ2-1; D might be TRBD1 (6 bases). V was shortened by 1 base and J by 4 bases, with 15 bases between the two germline ends. CDR3 size: 16 residues. CDR1 SGHRS and CDR2 YFSETQ come from the germline V gene. CDR3 protein: CASSLLTGIAYNEQFF. In DNA form, the CDR3 reads TGCGCCAGCAGCTTGTTAACAGGGATTGCGTACAATGAGCAGTTCTTC.

CDR3 coding DNA: TGTGCCACCCATGGACAGTCCTACAATGAGCAGTTCTTC. This codes for CATHGQSYNEQFF. The chain joins TRBV6-6 to TRBJ2-1; possible D gene TRBD1, 6 bases. Between the trimmed V and J ends, which lost 10 bases and 1 base, there was a span of 11 bases. The length of the CDR3 is 13 residues. From germline, CDR1 is MNHNY and CDR2 SVGAGI (reference sequence).

This clone was detected only a few times. The genes are TRBV29-1 and TRBJ1-1; 8 bases line up with TRBD1. This CDR3 is built from 12 residues. CDR1 is SQVTM and CDR2 is ANQGSEA in the germline V gene. J gave up 4 bases and V 5 bases, and 3 bases lay outside the gene matches. CDR3 bases: TGCAGCGTTAGACAGGGGTTCACTGAAGCTTTCTTT. Residues: CSVRQGFTEAFF.

This chain uses TRBV28 with TRBJ1-1; possibly TRBD1 for D (5 bases). The CDR3 runs to 11 residues. CDR1 and CDR2 (germline): MDHEN, SYDVKM. The V end was cut by 3 bases, the J end by 8 bases, with 7 bases between. CDR3 sequence: CASSLGGEAFF. Written as DNA, the CDR3 is TGTGCCAGCAGTTTGGGGGGAGAAGCTTTCTTT.

This clone was picked up one time. The rearrangement links TRBV7-2 to TRBJ2-2; D perhaps matches TRBD2 (5 bases). CDR1 is SGHTA, CDR2 FQGNSA, per germline. The CDR3 contains 15 residues. The V gene lost 0 bases and the J gene lost 6 bases, with 11 bases spanning the gap. The CDR3 here is CASSLALGRSGELFF. As DNA, the CDR3 is TGTGCCAGCAGCTTAGCGCTGGGGAGATCCGGGGAGCTGTTTTTT.

The V gene is TRBV7-9, the J gene TRBJ2-7, with TRBD2 identical over 13 bases. The CDR3 extends over 16 amino acids. V lost 4 bases, J lost 5 bases, and 8 bases stayed unmatched. The germline V gene has CDR1 SEHNR and CDR2 FQNEAQ (reference sequence). CDR3 residues: CASSSRTSGRIHEQYF. The CDR3 DNA is TGTGCCAGCAGCTCCCGGACTAGCGGGAGAATCCACGAGCAGTACTTC. The full variable domain, rest sourced from reference TRBV7-9 and TRBJ2-7, is DTGVSQNPRHKITKRGQNVTFRCDPISEHNRLYWYRQTLGQGPEFLTYFQNEAQLEKSRLLSDRFSAERPKGSFSTLEIQRTEQGDSAMYLCASSSRTSGRIHEQYFGPGTRLTVT.

The chain has TRBV6-5 and TRBJ2-7, with 10 bases aligning to TRBD2. The V gene's germline CDR1 is MNHEY and CDR2 SVGAGI. Trimming at V came to 6 bases and at J to 3 bases, leaving 2 bases not matched to a gene. The CDR3 is 13 amino acids. The CDR3 DNA follows: TGTGCCAGCAGACCTAGCGGGAGCTACGAGCAGTACTTC. It is translated as CASRPSGSYEQYF.

The chain joins TRBV18 to TRBJ2-3; 11 bases map to TRBD1. V lost 4 bases to trimming and J lost 5 bases; unmatched junction nucleotides: 2. The germline gives CDR1 KGHSH, CDR2 LQKENI. CDR3 length: 14 residues. The CDR3 is CASSRGTGGDTQYF. CDR3 DNA sequence: TGTGCCAGCTCACGTGGGACAGGGGGAGATACGCAGTATTTT.

The gene calls are TRBV6-6 and TRBJ1-4, with D possibly matching TRBD1 (5 bases). Trimming took off 4 bases at V and 5 bases at J, with 8 bases between the two ends. This CDR3 has 13 residues. CDR1 is MNHNY, CDR2 SVGAGI, per germline (reference sequence). The CDR3, as DNA: TGTGCCAGCAGTTCTCGGGGGAATGAAAAACTGTTTTTT. Translation: CASSSRGNEKLFF.

The chain carries TRBV4-1 and TRBJ1-1, with D maybe TRBD1 (5 bases). Germline V lookup: CDR1 MGHRA, CDR2 YSYEKL. V lost 5 bases and J lost 5, with 15 bases in between. The CDR3 runs 14 residues. The CDR3 reads CASSLRGWETEAFF. The DNA for the CDR3 is TGCGCCAGCAGCTTACGGGGGTGGGAAACTGAAGCTTTCTTT.

This sequence joins TRBV6-5 and TRBJ2-7; 14 nucleotides match TRBD2. Trimming at V came to 5 bases and at J to 7 bases, leaving 7 bases not matched to a gene. The CDR3 length is 15 residues. Germline V gene lookup returns CDR1 MNHEY and CDR2 SVGAGI. Here the CDR3 reads CASSRTSGGTPEQYF. CDR3 DNA sequence: TGTGCCAGCAGTAGGACTAGCGGGGGGACCCCGGAGCAGTACTTC.

Concerning this clone: This CDR3 is also generated by other DNA sequences in the sample. The chain couples TRBV28 to TRBJ2-5, with TRBD2 matching over 12 bases. The CDR3 length is 14 residues. CDR1 and CDR2 (germline): MDHEN, SYDVKM. Trimming at V came to 3 bases and at J to 7 bases, leaving 3 bases not matched to a gene. The CDR3 loop is CASSFLTSGGTQYF. As DNA, the CDR3 is TGTGCCAGCAGTTTCTTGACTAGCGGGGGGACCCAGTACTTC.

The rearrangement joins TRBV6-4 to TRBJ1-2; 7 nucleotides align to TRBD1. The CDR3 covers 15 residues. The junction had 6 bases not matched to a gene; V was cut back by 2 bases and J by 3 bases. Germline V gene data show CDR1 as MRHNA and CDR2 as SNTAGT. Here the CDR3 reads CASSDVAGGYYGYTF. CDR3 nucleotide sequence: TGTGCCAGCAGTGACGTTGCAGGGGGATACTATGGCTACACCTTC.

The chain is built from TRBV6-6 and TRBJ1-2; D gene uncertain. Trimming left V 4 bases short and J 3 bases short, with 9 bases between. From germline, CDR1 is MNHNY and CDR2 SVGAGI (reference sequence). This CDR3 has 13 amino acids. CDR3 nucleotide sequence: TGTGCCAGCAGTTTTGACACCTACTATGGCTACACCTTC. It yields the protein CASSFDTYYGYTF.

The V and J genes are TRBV7-8 and TRBJ2-5; 8 bases are a match to TRBD2. With 1 base clipped from V and 11 bases from J, the junction kept 12 bases outside the gene matches. The length of the CDR3 is 15 residues. In germline, CDR1 is SGHVS, CDR2 FQNEAQ. Here the CDR3 reads CASSLGGGSEGEQYF. DNA for the CDR3: TGTGCCAGCAGCTTAGGCGGGGGGTCCGAGGGGGAGCAGTACTTC.

This chain connects TRBV7-2 to TRBJ1-2, with D perhaps TRBD1 (6 bases). Germline CDR1 is SGHTA and CDR2 is FQGNSA. V was pared by 1 base and J by 4 bases, with 16 bases between. The CDR3 runs 16 residues. CDR3 amino acids: CASSLGRQAVIYGYTF. CDR3 DNA sequence: TGTGCCAGCAGCTTAGGTCGACAGGCCGTAATCTATGGCTACACCTTC.

This chain links TRBV30 with TRBJ2-2; 9 bases agree with TRBD1. J gave up 6 bases and V 1 base, and 9 bases lay outside the gene matches. CDR1 and CDR2 from the germline V gene are GTSNPN and SVGIG (reference sequence). This CDR3 has 16 amino acids. CDR3 in DNA: TGTGCCTGGAGTGGCGCAGGGACAGGGAGGCCCGGGGAGCTGTTTTTT. Its translation is CAWSGAGTGRPGELFF.

The CDR3 reads CASSGGLEGQNQPQHF. The CDR3 nucleotides are TGTGCCAGCAGTGGTGGACTGGAGGGGCAAAATCAGCCCCAGCATTTT. The J gene is TRBJ1-5, the V gene TRBV2; TRBD1 is a possible D gene (5 bases). Trimming removed 4 bases from V and 4 bases from J, with 17 bases in between. The CDR3 sequence is 16 residues long. Germline CDR1 SNHLY, CDR2 FYNNEI.

The chain employs TRBV5-1 and TRBJ1-1, with 8 bases that match TRBD1. CDR1 and CDR2 from the germline V gene are SGHRS and YFSETQ. The junction had 6 bases not matched to a gene; V was cut back by 3 bases and J by 2 bases. CDR3 length: 15 residues. The CDR3 nucleotides read TGCGCCAGCAGCTGGGGGACAGGCAGAAACACTGAAGCTTTCTTT. This sequence encodes CASSWGTGRNTEAFF.